These 11 T cell receptor beta chains were sequenced from one sample in a study of response to subunit inactivated influenza vaccine. One entry per CDR3 protein results from TCRdb running MiXCR on the RT-PCR reads. The repertoire holds a few hundred thousand distinct CDR3 sequences, with about 11% as singletons. In addition, the sample was reused for a study of T cells expressing NK-cell markers. That paper notes: UMIs accompanied the 5'RACE template switching by which TCR beta cDNA was made.

The material sequenced was PBMCs from blood, taken on the day of vaccination. Source of these receptors: a man aged 45-65 years who received an inactivated influenza vaccine.

This clonotype was detected a few times. The rearrangement joins TRBV15 to TRBJ2-1, with 7 bases that match TRBD2. V dropped 0 bases and J dropped 11; count of bases not matched to a gene: 4. The CDR3 spans 13 residues. CDR1 and CDR2 from the germline V gene are LNHNV and YYDKDF (reference sequence). The DNA of the CDR3 is TGTGCCACCAGCAGAGAGAGCGGGGTCAAGCAGTTCTTC. Protein sequence: CATSRESGVKQFF.

V usage is TRBV29-1 and J usage is TRBJ1-1; D is unclear. The CDR3 runs to 13 residues. Germline values: CDR1 SQVTM, CDR2 ANQGSEA. V was clipped by 6 bases and J by 0 bases, with 11 bases between them. As DNA, the CDR3 is TGCAGCGTGGGATGGGGTATGAACACTGAAGCTTTCTTT. Translated, it gives CSVGWGMNTEAFF. Full variable domain (missing parts from reference TRBV29-1 and TRBJ1-1): SAVISQKPSRDICQRGTSLTIQCQVDSQVTMMFWYRQQPGQSLTLIATANQGSEATYESGFVIDKFPISRPNLTFSTLTVSNMSPEDSSIYLCSVGWGMNTEAFFGQGTRLTVV.

This CDR3 reads CASSSAWLSYEQYF. DNA for the CDR3: TGTGCCAGCAGCTCCGCCTGGCTCTCCTACGAGCAGTACTTC. This rearrangement joins TRBV7-2 to TRBJ2-7, with D unresolved. Germline CDR1 SGHTA, CDR2 FQGNSA. The CDR3 covers 14 residues. V gave up 4 bases and J gave up 0 bases, with 10 bases separating them.

This clonotype was detected only a few times. The chain employs TRBV12-3 or TRBV12-4 and TRBJ2-3; D assignment may be TRBD1 or TRBD2 (5 bases each). Trimming stripped 5 bases from V and 2 bases from J, with 11 bases between. CDR3 size: 14 residues. CDR3: CASSVPGTTDTQYF. CDR3 coding DNA: TGTGCCAGCAGTGTACCGGGGACCACAGATACGCAGTATTTT.

The chain uses TRBV12-3 or TRBV12-4 and TRBJ1-1; the D gene is possibly TRBD1 (5 bases). The CDR3 contains 14 residues. V was cut by 4 bases and J by 0 bases, with 9 bases left in between. CDR3 protein: CASSWGLVNTEAFF. The CDR3 region has the DNA TGTGCCAGCAGTTGGGGACTCGTGAACACTGAAGCTTTCTTT.

This clonotype has only a few counts. In DNA form, the CDR3 reads TGTGCCAGCAGCTTAGTTGTCTTGTTGTCACTAGCGGGAGTTTTTCCAGATACGCAGTATTTT. It yields the protein CASSLVVLLSLAGVFPDTQYF. The rearrangement joins TRBV11-2 to TRBJ2-3; 11 bases align to TRBD2. Per the germline V gene, CDR1 is SGHAT and CDR2 is FQNNGV. The CDR3 contains 21 residues. The J segment lost 4 bases and the V segment lost 1 base, leaving 19 bases of the junction unmatched.

The V gene is TRBV4-1, the J gene TRBJ2-1; no clear D. Trimming left V 4 bases short and J 3 bases short, with 7 bases between. The CDR3 contains 13 residues. Germline CDR1 and CDR2: MGHRA and YSYEKL. The CDR3 loop is CASSRIGYNEQFF. The CDR3 region has the DNA TGCGCCAGCAGCCGAATAGGCTACAATGAGCAGTTCTTC.

The rearrangement uses TRBV5-1 and TRBJ2-7; 9 bases agree with TRBD2. Looked up from germline, CDR1 is SGHRS and CDR2 is YFSETQ. J lost 5 bases, V lost 0 bases, and 9 bases had no gene match. CDR3 length: 16 amino acids. CDR3 sequence: CASSLVERGAFDEQYF. CDR3 coding DNA: TGCGCCAGCAGCTTGGTGGAGCGGGGGGCCTTCGACGAGCAGTACTTC.

This clonotype was seen a handful of times. This chain connects TRBV6-1 to TRBJ1-1; unclear D gene. V was shortened by 4 bases and J by 2 bases, with 5 bases between the two germline ends. The germline V gene has CDR1 MNHNS and CDR2 SASEGT. This CDR3 is 12 amino acids long. CDR3 sequence: CASSVHNTEAFF. In DNA form, the CDR3 reads TGTGCCAGCAGTGTGCATAACACTGAAGCTTTCTTT.

The gene calls are TRBV18 and TRBJ2-2; tentatively, D is TRBD1 (5 bases). V lost 2 bases, J lost 6 bases, and 7 bases lay in between. The CDR3 spans 13 residues. Germline CDR1 is KGHSH and CDR2 is LQKENI. CDR3 sequence (DNA): TGTGCCAGCTCACCAGCAGGGCCCGGGGAGCTGTTTTTT. This sequence encodes CASSPAGPGELFF.

V is TRBV18 and J is TRBJ1-1; D not certain. CDR1 and CDR2 (germline): KGHSH, LQKENI. CDR3 length: 17 residues. Trimming shortened V by 3 bases and J by 1 base, and 18 bases separated the two germline ends. The CDR3 region has the DNA TGTGCCAGCTCACCGAATCAACAGAAATACAGGAACACTGAAGCTTTCTTT. As protein: CASSPNQQKYRNTEAFF.